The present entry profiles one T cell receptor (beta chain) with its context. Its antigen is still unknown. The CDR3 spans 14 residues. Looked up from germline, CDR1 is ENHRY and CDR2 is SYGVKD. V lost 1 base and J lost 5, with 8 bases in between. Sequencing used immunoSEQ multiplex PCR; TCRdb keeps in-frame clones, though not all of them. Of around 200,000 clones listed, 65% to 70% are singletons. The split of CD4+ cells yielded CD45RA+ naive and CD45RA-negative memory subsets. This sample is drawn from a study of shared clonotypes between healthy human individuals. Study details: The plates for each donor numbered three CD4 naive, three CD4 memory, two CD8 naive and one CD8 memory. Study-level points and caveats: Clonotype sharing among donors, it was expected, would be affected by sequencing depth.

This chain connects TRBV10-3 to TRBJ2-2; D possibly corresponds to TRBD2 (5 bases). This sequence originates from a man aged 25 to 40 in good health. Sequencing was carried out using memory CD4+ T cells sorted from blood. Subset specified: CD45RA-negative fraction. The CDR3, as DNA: TGTGCCATCAGTGAGTTTGGAGGAACCGGGGAGCTGTTTTTT. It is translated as CAISEFGGTGELFF.